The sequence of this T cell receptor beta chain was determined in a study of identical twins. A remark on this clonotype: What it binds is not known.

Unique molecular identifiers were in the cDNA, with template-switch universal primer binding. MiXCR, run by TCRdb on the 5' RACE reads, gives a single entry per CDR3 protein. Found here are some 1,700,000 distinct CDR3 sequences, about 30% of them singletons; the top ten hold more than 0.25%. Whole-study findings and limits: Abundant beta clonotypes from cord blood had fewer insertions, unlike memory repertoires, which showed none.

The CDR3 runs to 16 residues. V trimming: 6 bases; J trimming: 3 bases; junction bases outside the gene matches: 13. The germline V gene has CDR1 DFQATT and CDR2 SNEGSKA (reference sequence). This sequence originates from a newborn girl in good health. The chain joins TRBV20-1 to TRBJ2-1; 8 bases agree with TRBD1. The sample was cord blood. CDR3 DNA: TGCAGTGCCGAATCCTCGGACAGGGACAGCTACAATGAGCAGTTCTTC. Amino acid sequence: CSAESSDRDSYNEQFF.